The rows below give T cell receptor beta chains drawn from one sample of a study of cytomegalovirus exposure and HLA in healthy donors. The repertoire was sequenced with immunoSEQ multiplex PCR; TCRdb's copy has only in-frame clones and lacks some. The table lists some 210,000 clones, roughly 84% of them singletons. Specimen: PBMCs. The receptors derive from a woman between 18 and 29 years old in good health and CMV-seropositive. CDR3s include the opening cysteine and the closing phenylalanine or tryptophan. The D gene is left open where the match is weak. Size is stated for part of the rows, as once, few or many counts, or as a class when the clone is expanded.

D,V,size,J,length,DNA,CDR3
TRBD1,TRBV19,NA,TRBJ2-5,16,TGTGCCAGTAGTCGGATCGACAGGGGAGGTCTAGAGACCCAGTACTTC,CASSRIDRGGLETQYF
NA,TRBV5-1,NA,TRBJ1-5,15,TGCGCCAGCAGCCCGAGGGGAGGGATGAATCAGCCCCAGCATTTT,CASSPRGGMNQPQHF
NA,TRBV6-4,NA,TRBJ1-1,14,TGTGCCAGCAGTGATGGGGGGGCAGGCACTGAAGCTTTCTTT,CASSDGGAGTEAFF
TRBD1,TRBV5-1,once,TRBJ1-2,14,TGCGCCAGCAGCACTGGACAGGGGGAGGCTGGCTACACCTTC,CASSTGQGEAGYTF
NA,TRBV21-1,NA,TRBJ1-2,16,TGTGCCAGCAGGAGCAGAGGGGGTTGCATGGAGGAGGGCTACACCTTC,CASRSRGGCMEEGYTF
NA,TRBV7-9,NA,TRBJ1-1,13,TGTGCCAGCAGCCAAGAATCGAGGACTGAAGCTTTCTTT,CASSQESRTEAFF
TRBD2,TRBV18,NA,TRBJ2-1,14,TGTGCCAGCTCACCGGGACTAGCAGACCCTGAGCAGTTCTTC,CASSPGLADPEQFF
TRBD2,TRBV9,NA,TRBJ2-3,15,TGTGCCAGCAGCCCGGGACTAGCGGGTACAGATACGCAGTATTTT,CASSPGLAGTDTQYF
TRBD1,TRBV6-5,NA,TRBJ2-7,15,TGTGCCAGCAGTGTACGCACAGGGGGGTTCTACGAGCAGTACTTC,CASSVRTGGFYEQYF
NA,TRBV5-1,NA,TRBJ1-1,15,TGCGCCAGCAGCTTGGACGGGATGATGAACACTGAAGCTTTCTTT,CASSLDGMMNTEAFF
TRBD2,TRBV6-5,NA,TRBJ2-5,14,TGTGCCAGCAGTTACTCGGGAGGGCAAGAGACCCAGTACTTC,CASSYSGGQETQYF
NA,TRBV27,NA,TRBJ2-7,15,TGTGCCAGCAGTCGGAAGAGGGACTGGGCCTACGAGCAGTACTTC,CASSRKRDWAYEQYF
NA,TRBV27,NA,TRBJ2-5,15,TGTGCCAGCTCTATCGAGGGGGGGTCCCAAGAGACCCAGTACTTC,CASSIEGGSQETQYF
NA,TRBV4-2,NA,TRBJ2-1,16,TGTGCCAGCAGCCAAGTAAGCGGGCACTCCTACAATGAGCAGTTCTTC,CASSQVSGHSYNEQFF
TRBD1,TRBV10-3,NA,TRBJ2-2,17,TGTGCCATCAGTAGAGGGACAGGGGGCCTAAACACCGGGGAGCTGTTTTTT,CAISRGTGGLNTGELFF
NA,TRBV15,NA,TRBJ1-4,16,TGTGCCACCAGCAGCCACAAGCAGGCGCTATGGGAAAAACTGTTTTTT,CATSSHKQALWEKLFF
NA,TRBV7-2,NA,TRBJ2-7,15,TGTGCCAGCAGCTTATCTCAGGCGGGGATTAGGGAGCAGTACTTC,CASSLSQAGIREQYF
NA,TRBV6-1,NA,TRBJ1-3,16,TGTGCCAGCAGTGAGGGGGGATATCACTCTGGAAACACCATATATTTT,CASSEGGYHSGNTIYF
TRBD2,TRBV27,NA,TRBJ2-1,15,TGTGCCAGCAGAAAACTAGCGGGAAGGGCCAATGAGCAGTTCTTC,CASRKLAGRANEQFF
TRBD2,TRBV5-1,NA,TRBJ2-1,14,TGCGCCAGCAGCTTAAGCGGGAGTACGGATGAGCAGTTCTTC,CASSLSGSTDEQFF
NA,TRBV19,NA,TRBJ2-2,17,TGTGCCAGTAGTATAGGGGGGCAGGGTTGGAACACCGGGGAGCTGTTTTTT,CASSIGGQGWNTGELFF
TRBD2,TRBV5-1,NA,TRBJ2-2,18,TGCGCCAGCAGCCCCGGGACTAGCGGGCCCGCGAACACCGGGGAGCTGTTTTTT,CASSPGTSGPANTGELFF
NA,TRBV28,medium-sized,TRBJ2-1,14,TGTGCCAGCAGACAGGGTGAGGCCTACAATGAGCAGTTCTTC,CASRQGEAYNEQFF
NA,TRBV30,NA,TRBJ1-1,12,TGTGCCTGGAGTATGACCGGAGCTGAAGCTTTCTTT,CAWSMTGAEAFF
NA,TRBV5-1,once,TRBJ1-3,15,TGCGCCAGCAGCCCTCTTCCAGTCTCTGGAAACACCATATATTTT,CASSPLPVSGNTIYF
TRBD2,TRBV11-2,NA,TRBJ2-1,17,TGTGCCAGCAGCTTAGGCATTGGCGGGAGGAACTACAATGAGCAGTTCTTC,CASSLGIGGRNYNEQFF
TRBD2,TRBV29-1,NA,TRBJ2-1,17,TGCAGCGGAAACGGCGTGACTAGCGGGAGGGCAGGGAATGAGCAGTTCTTC,CSGNGVTSGRAGNEQFF
NA,TRBV6-6,NA,TRBJ2-1,16,TGTGCCAGCAGTTACTCGTCTGAGAGCTCCTACAATGAGCAGTTCTTC,CASSYSSESSYNEQFF
TRBD2,TRBV27,NA,TRBJ2-5,15,TGTGCCAGCAGTTTATTAGGAGGGAGGGCCGAGACCCAGTACTTC,CASSLLGGRAETQYF
TRBD1,TRBV27,NA,TRBJ2-3,15,TGTGCCAGCAGACGAACAGGGGGAGGCACAGATACGCAGTATTTT,CASRRTGGGTDTQYF
TRBD1,TRBV30,NA,TRBJ2-5,14,TGTGCCTGGAGGGGCGGGACAGGGCAAGAGACCCAGTACTTC,CAWRGGTGQETQYF
TRBD2,TRBV5-4,NA,TRBJ2-3,16,TGTGCCAGCAGCCAAGGGACTAGCGGGGTGCGAGATACGCAGTATTTT,CASSQGTSGVRDTQYF
TRBD1,TRBV7-2,NA,TRBJ2-7,14,TGTGCCAGCAGTGGACAGGGGGCCTCCTACGAGCAGTACTTC,CASSGQGASYEQYF
NA,TRBV6-1,NA,TRBJ1-5,14,TGTGCCAGCAGCCCAGTGTACAACAATCAGCCCCAGCATTTT,CASSPVYNNQPQHF
NA,TRBV9,NA,TRBJ2-7,16,TGTGCCAGCAGCCCGAATATGGGGGCTCGGTCCTACGAGCAGTACTTC,CASSPNMGARSYEQYF
TRBD1,TRBV27,NA,TRBJ2-1,16,TGTGCCAGCACCGCCGAGGACAGGGTCTCCTACAATGAGCAGTTCTTC,CASTAEDRVSYNEQFF
NA,TRBV7-9,NA,TRBJ2-1,14,TGTGCCAGCAGCTTAGTCGTAGGGGTCTGGGAGCAGTTCTTC,CASSLVVGVWEQFF
NA,TRBV5-1,NA,TRBJ1-2,14,TGCGCCAGCACCATTTCCTCCGGGACATCGGTCCCGAGCTTC,CASTISSGTSVPSF
NA,TRBV4-1,once,TRBJ1-5,17,TGCGCCAGCAGCCAAGTAGAGCGGGGGAGGGATCGGCAGCCCCAGCATTTT,CASSQVERGRDRQPQHF
NA,TRBV6-5,NA,TRBJ2-1,13,TGTGCCAGCAGCGGGACACCCAACAATGAGCAGTTCTTC,CASSGTPNNEQFF
NA,TRBV7-2,NA,TRBJ1-2,14,TGTGCCAGCAGCTCTTACAGGGAAGCCTATGGCTACACCTTC,CASSSYREAYGYTF
TRBD1,TRBV2,few,TRBJ2-2,17,TGTGCCAGCAGGACCCCTCGGACAGGGACGAACACCGGGGAGCTGTTTTTT,CASRTPRTGTNTGELFF
NA,TRBV7-8,NA,TRBJ1-1,14,TGTGCCAGCAGCACCGACAGGTGGGACACTGAAGCTTTCTTT,CASSTDRWDTEAFF
NA,TRBV5-1,NA,TRBJ2-2,14,TGCGCCAGCAGAACAGGGCCCAGGGCCGGGGAGCTGTTTTTT,CASRTGPRAGELFF
TRBD2,TRBV18,NA,TRBJ2-7,19,TGTGCCAGCTCCCACTTGGGACTAGATCTCTGGCGCCTCTCCTACGAGCAGTACTTC,CASSHLGLDLWRLSYEQYF
NA,TRBV28,NA,TRBJ2-7,13,TGTGCCAGCAGTCTCCGCGAGAGTCGGGAGCAGTACTTC,CASSLRESREQYF
TRBD1,TRBV9,NA,TRBJ2-3,14,TGTGCCAGCAGCTCCGGACAGGGAGCAGATACGCAGTATTTT,CASSSGQGADTQYF
TRBD1,TRBV5-4,NA,TRBJ2-7,16,TGTGCCAGCACCATGCAGCCAGGGACAGGGGTCTACGAGCAGTACTTC,CASTMQPGTGVYEQYF
TRBD2,TRBV15,NA,TRBJ2-5,16,TGTGCCACCAGCAGAAGGGGACTAGGGGCGGGAGAGACCCAGTACTTC,CATSRRGLGAGETQYF
TRBD1,TRBV7-2,NA,TRBJ1-2,16,TGTGCCAGCAGCTTCTCAGGGGGCGCTATTAGCTATGGCTACACCTTC,CASSFSGGAISYGYTF
TRBD2,TRBV2,NA,TRBJ2-3,16,TGTGCCAGCAGTGAAGAGGCTAGCGGGAGCGCAGATACGCAGTATTTT,CASSEEASGSADTQYF
TRBD1,TRBV2,once,TRBJ1-1,14,TGTGCCAGCAGTGGACAGGGGGTTAACACTGAAGCTTTCTTT,CASSGQGVNTEAFF
NA,TRBV2,few,TRBJ1-1,13,TGTGCCAGCAGCGAGGTCGTGAACACTGAAGCTTTCTTT,CASSEVVNTEAFF
TRBD2,TRBV5-1,NA,TRBJ2-3,19,TGCGCCAGCAGCAAGAACCCCTATAGCGGGAGCCCGGGCACAGATACGCAGTATTTT,CASSKNPYSGSPGTDTQYF
NA,TRBV27,NA,TRBJ1-1,18,TGTGCCAGCAGTGACCTGACAGACTCAAAGGCGATGAACACTGAAGCTTTCTTT,CASSDLTDSKAMNTEAFF
TRBD1,TRBV4-1,once,TRBJ2-1,15,TGCGCCAGCAGCCTTATGACAGGGAGCTACAATGAGCAGTTCTTC,CASSLMTGSYNEQFF
NA,TRBV5-4,once,TRBJ2-1,11,TGTGCTCCGGGAAGCGCCAATGAGCAGTTCTTC,CAPGSANEQFF
TRBD1,TRBV10-3,NA,TRBJ2-2,16,TGTGCCACATGCCCCAACGGGACAGCAGGAGCCGGGGAGCTGTTTTTT,CATCPNGTAGAGELFF
NA,TRBV2,NA,TRBJ1-5,14,TGTGCCAGCGGAGGAACAGGGAACAATCAGCCCCAGCATTTT,CASGGTGNNQPQHF